A selection of T cell receptor beta chains follows, all from one sample in a study of blood T cell repertoires in COVID-19. Assay used: immunoSEQ multiplex PCR; TCRdb lists only in-frame clones, some missing. Of tens of thousands of clones detected, just over 85% appear once; the ten largest clones hold around 2%. Material for sequencing was peripheral blood. The source of these receptors is a woman of 80 years or more with active or convalescent COVID-19. CDR3s include the opening cysteine and the closing phenylalanine or tryptophan. A D gene is named only where the DNA matches it firmly. Clone size is shown for a subset of rows, as once, few, many or a class of expanded clone.

TGCAGTGCTAGTAAACCGGGGAACGAGCAGTACTTC,CSASKPGNEQYF,TRBJ2-7,NA,NA,TRBV20-1
TGCGCCAGCAGCCAAGCGAACTCAGGGTTCTTAAACTATGGCTACACCTTC,CASSQANSGFLNYGYTF,TRBJ1-2,NA,NA,TRBV4-3
TGTGCCAGCAGCCAAGGGTGGGGGGTTTTGGTGAACACTGAAGCTTTCTTT,CASSQGWGVLVNTEAFF,TRBJ1-1,NA,NA,TRBV14
TGCGCCAGCAGCTTGGCTAGCGGCCCTACAGATACGCAGTATTTT,CASSLASGPTDTQYF,TRBJ2-3,TRBD2,NA,TRBV5-1
TGTGCCAGCAGCGACGCAGGGTCCTATGGCTACACCTTC,CASSDAGSYGYTF,TRBJ1-2,NA,NA,TRBV3-1/TRBV3-2
TGCGCCAGCAGCTTACAGGGGGCGGGCACTGAAGCTTTCTTT,CASSLQGAGTEAFF,TRBJ1-1,TRBD1,NA,TRBV5-1
TGCAGCGTTTCCGACAGGGGTTATGGCTACACCTTC,CSVSDRGYGYTF,TRBJ1-2,TRBD1,NA,TRBV29-1
TGCGCCAGCAGCTTGGGGGCTAGCGGGGAAGAGACCCAGTACTTC,CASSLGASGEETQYF,TRBJ2-5,TRBD2,NA,TRBV5-1
TGCGCCAGCAGCCAACAGGGTGGAAACACTGAAGCTTTCTTT,CASSQQGGNTEAFF,TRBJ1-1,NA,NA,TRBV5-1
TGTGCCAGCAGCTTGGGAAGTAGCGCCTACAATGAGCAGTTCTTC,CASSLGSSAYNEQFF,TRBJ2-1,NA,NA,TRBV5-8
TGTGCCAGCAGGCGGGACGGGACCGGGGAGCTGTTTTTT,CASRRDGTGELFF,TRBJ2-2,NA,NA,TRBV9
TGTGCCAGTAGTACGGACAGGGGGTACAATCAGCCCCAGCATTTT,CASSTDRGYNQPQHF,TRBJ1-5,TRBD1,NA,TRBV19
TGTGCCAGCAGCTCGAGGTTGAACACTGAAGCTTTCTTT,CASSSRLNTEAFF,TRBJ1-1,NA,few,TRBV5-5
TGTGCCAGCAGCTTGGAGAGGGGGGGCACCGGGGAGCTGTTTTTT,CASSLERGGTGELFF,TRBJ2-2,NA,NA,TRBV5-4
TGTGCCAGCTCACACAGGAACTCTGGGGCCAACGTCCTGACTTTC,CASSHRNSGANVLTF,TRBJ2-6,NA,NA,TRBV18
TGTGCCAGTACTTCTCTGGGACTACCTTACAATGAGCAGTTCTTC,CASTSLGLPYNEQFF,TRBJ2-1,TRBD2,NA,TRBV19
TGTGCCAGCGGGACTAGCGTATCCTACGAGCAGTACTTC,CASGTSVSYEQYF,TRBJ2-7,TRBD2,once,TRBV28
TGCGCCAGCAGCTTGGAGGAAGCTAGGATACGCGGTCAGCCCCAGCATTTT,CASSLEEARIRGQPQHF,TRBJ1-5,NA,NA,TRBV5-1